This paragraph covers one TCR beta chain sequence. Per the original data handling: Amplifying reference gene primers gave estimates of nucleated cell counts. Some clones are missing from TCRdb's copy, which holds only in-frame ones; the method was immunoSEQ multiplex PCR. Clone size and V and J calls were adopted from that table, with D and trimming inferred from the DNA. The sample has under 85,000 clones, over 70% seen once. This record belongs to a study of blood T cell repertoires in COVID-19. The overall study: From the United States, Italy and Spain came samples of acute and convalescent COVID-19. PBMCs, B-cell-depleted T cells, or T cells were the source of the cDNA or gDNA that made up the material.

Germline V gene sequence: CDR1 SGHRS, CDR2 YFSETQ. The CDR3 loop spans 14 amino acids. V was clipped by 3 bases and J by 4 bases; unmatched bases: 2. The receptor was isolated from a human donor in a cohort sampled during active COVID-19. Sequenced input: peripheral blood. The rearrangement joins TRBV5-1 to TRBJ2-2, with TRBD2 identical over 8 bases. The CDR3 region is CASSSGGPTGELFF. CDR3 DNA: TGCGCCAGCAGCTCGGGGGGGCCCACCGGGGAGCTGTTTTTT.